This T cell receptor (beta chain) was documented in a study of cytomegalovirus exposure and HLA in healthy donors. V dropped 6 bases and J dropped 5; count of bases not matched to a gene: 8. The CDR3 totals 15 residues. Per the germline V gene, CDR1 is MNHNS and CDR2 is SASEGT. This PCR relied on a set of 60 Vbeta primers and 13 Jbeta primers. Clones were read by immunoSEQ multiplex PCR, and TCRdb kept only the in-frame ones, dropping some. This sample contains 96,000 or so clones. The receptor's source is a girl aged 5 to 17 in good health and CMV-seropositive. The V call is TRBV6-1, the J call TRBJ2-2; TRBD1 agrees at 8 bases. The sample consisted of PBMCs. The DNA for the CDR3 is TGTGCCAGCAGCCACGGACAGGGAGATACCGGGGAGCTGTTTTTT. Residues: CASSHGQGDTGELFF.